This TCR beta chain was obtained from a study of blood T cell repertoires in COVID-19. V was cut by 6 bases and J by 0 bases, with 8 bases left in between. CDR3 size: 13 residues. CDR1 LNHDA and CDR2 SQIVND come from the germline V gene (reference sequence). The data were produced by immunoSEQ multiplex PCR, yet TCRdb's version contains in-frame clones alone and is incomplete. The repertoire includes roughly 70,000 clones, 75% to 95% of them detected once, and 6% to 7.5% sits in the top ten. Material for sequencing was peripheral blood. The clonotype originates from a human donor in a cohort sampled during active COVID-19. The V gene is TRBV19, the J gene TRBJ1-1; no clear D. The CDR3 region is CASRSYMNTEAFF. Here the CDR3 DNA reads TGTGCCAGTAGGTCGTATATGAACACTGAAGCTTTCTTT. The variable domain in full, with the rest retrieved from reference TRBV19 and TRBJ1-1, is DGGITQSPKYLFRKEGQNVTLSCEQNLNHDAMYWYRQDPGQGLRLIYYSQIVNDFQKGDIAEGYSVSREKKESFPLTVTSAQKNPTAFYLCASRSYMNTEAFFGQGTRLTVV.